The rows below give T cell receptor beta chains drawn from one sample of a study of CD8+ T cells in alopecia areata. Generated by immunoSEQ multiplex PCR, the TCRdb table keeps only in-frame clones and is missing some. The sample yields 140,000 to 150,000 clones, around 49% seen once. The sequences come from CD4+ T cells sorted from blood, collected at week 0. These receptors were collected from a human donor with alopecia areata. Each CDR3 is given with its conserved first and last residue. A D gene is named only where the DNA matches it firmly. Where a row states a size, it is once, few, many or the class of an expanded clone; other rows omit it.

>NA|TRBJ1-5|NA|TRBV7-2
TGTGCCAGCAGCATAGACGGGATTGGCAATCAGCCCCAGCATTTT
CASSIDGIGNQPQHF
>NA|TRBJ1-3|TRBD1|TRBV30
TGTGCCTGGGCTGGCGGACAGGGGGTCATAGGAAACACCATATATTTT
CAWAGGQGVIGNTIYF
>many|TRBJ1-2|NA|TRBV21-1
TGTGCCAGCAGCAAGTCACAGGGGCTGAAGTATGGCTACACCTTC
CASSKSQGLKYGYTF
>NA|TRBJ2-7|TRBD2|TRBV27
TGTGCCAGCAGTTTCGGCGGGGGATCCTACGAGCAGTACTTC
CASSFGGGSYEQYF
>NA|TRBJ2-5|NA|TRBV29-1
TGCAGCGTTGGTCTGGCGGAAAGTTCGGGGACCCAGTACTTC
CSVGLAESSGTQYF
>few|TRBJ1-1|NA|TRBV29-1
TGCAGCGCAGCGGGTGGGGAGAACACTGAAGCTTTCTTT
CSAAGGENTEAFF
>few|TRBJ2-7|TRBD1|TRBV7-2
TGTGCCAGCAGCATGAGGACAGGGGGCTTGTACGAGCAGTACTTC
CASSMRTGGLYEQYF
>NA|TRBJ2-5|TRBD2|TRBV7-2
TGTGCCAGCAGCTTAGGGCTAGCGGGAGAGACCCAGTACTTC
CASSLGLAGETQYF
>NA|TRBJ1-3|NA|TRBV30
TGTGCCTGGGCGAGTCCTGTCACCATATATTTT
CAWASPVTIYF
>NA|TRBJ2-5|NA|TRBV10-3
TGTGCCATCAGGGCCGGAGAGACCCAGTACTTC
CAIRAGETQYF
>NA|TRBJ2-7|NA|TRBV29-1
TGCAGCGTTAGACCGAACCCGACCCAGCAGTACTTC
CSVRPNPTQQYF
>NA|TRBJ1-2|TRBD1|TRBV15
TGTGCCACCAGCCCCCGGGGACAGAGAAACTATGGCTACACCTTC
CATSPRGQRNYGYTF
>NA|TRBJ2-3|NA|TRBV30
TGTGCCTGGCAGCGAAAGACAGATACGCAGTATTTT
CAWQRKTDTQYF
>NA|TRBJ1-2|NA|TRBV4-3
TGCGCCAGCAGCCAAGAACCGACAGAATACTATCCCCTTGGTGGCTACACCTTC
CASSQEPTEYYPLGGYTF
>few|TRBJ2-7|NA|TRBV18
TGTGCCAGCTCACCTGGAGCCTCCTACGAGCAGTACTTC
CASSPGASYEQYF
>NA|TRBJ2-1|NA|TRBV29-1
TGCAGCGTTGCGTCGGGACAGCAGTTCTTC
CSVASGQQFF
>NA|TRBJ2-2|TRBD2|TRBV2
TGTGCCAGCAGTGAAGCGCGACTAGCGGGAGTCCACGGGGAGCTGTTTTTT
CASSEARLAGVHGELFF
>NA|TRBJ1-5|NA|TRBV29-1
TGCAGCGTTGTTATAGGGGTAAATCAGCCCCAGCATTTT
CSVVIGVNQPQHF
>NA|TRBJ1-2|NA|TRBV30
TGTGCCTGGAACCGCGGAGGAGGGCTTAACTATGGCTACACCTTC
CAWNRGGGLNYGYTF
>NA|TRBJ1-2|NA|TRBV7-2
TGTGCCAGCAGCTTGATGGACAGTTTTGGTGGCTACACCTTC
CASSLMDSFGGYTF
>NA|TRBJ2-3|TRBD1|TRBV28
TGTGCCAGCAGTTTATTGCCCGGACAGGGAGCGGATACGCAGTATTTT
CASSLLPGQGADTQYF
>NA|TRBJ2-7|NA|TRBV25-1
TGTGCCAGCAGTGAACCGGGGGGACACTACGAGCAGTACTTC
CASSEPGGHYEQYF
>many|TRBJ2-7|NA|TRBV4-3
TGCGCCAGCAGCCAAGTGGTTCCCGGCGAGCAGTACTTC
CASSQVVPGEQYF
>NA|TRBJ2-1|TRBD2|TRBV7-2
TGTGCCAGCAGTAGGGGACTAGGCCGAGGGTCCTACAATGAGCAGTTCTTC
CASSRGLGRGSYNEQFF
>few|TRBJ2-6|NA|TRBV4-2
TGTGCCAGCAGCCAAGGAGGGACCCCCCTATACTCTGGGGCCAACGTCCTGACTTTC
CASSQGGTPLYSGANVLTF
>NA|TRBJ2-5|NA|TRBV10-3
TGTGCCATCAGTGATTCCATGCGGACCCAGTACTTC
CAISDSMRTQYF
>few|TRBJ2-2|NA|TRBV5-1
TGCGCCAGCAGCTTGGACGCAAACACCGGGGAGCTGTTTTTT
CASSLDANTGELFF
>few|TRBJ1-4|NA|TRBV7-2
TGTGCCAGCAGCTTTGGGCGCCCTGAAGATGAAAAACTGTTTTTT
CASSFGRPEDEKLFF
>NA|TRBJ2-2|NA|TRBV30
TGTGCCTGGAGTGGACGGGTCGGCACCGGGGAGCTGTTTTTT
CAWSGRVGTGELFF
>few|TRBJ1-5|NA|TRBV14
TGTGCCAGCAGCCAAGGGGTTGCTCAGCCCCAGCATTTT
CASSQGVAQPQHF
>NA|TRBJ2-5|TRBD1|TRBV9
TGTGCCAGCAGCGCCTCCGGGACAGCGCAAGAGACCCAGTACTTC
CASSASGTAQETQYF
>few|TRBJ2-5|TRBD1|TRBV28
TGTGCCAGCAGTTTAGGTCAGGGGGCACGGGAGACCCAGTACTTC
CASSLGQGARETQYF
>few|TRBJ1-1|NA|TRBV7-2
TGTGCCAGCAGCTTAGACTCCGAAGCTTTCTTT
CASSLDSEAFF
>NA|TRBJ2-5|TRBD1|TRBV19
TGTGCCAGTAGTAGACCGGGACAGGGGAGGTCAAAAGAGACCCAGTACTTC
CASSRPGQGRSKETQYF
>NA|TRBJ2-7|TRBD1|TRBV30
TGTGCCTGGAGCGGGACAGGGGGACTTTACGAGCAGTACTTC
CAWSGTGGLYEQYF
>NA|TRBJ2-7|NA|TRBV7-6
TGTGCCAGCAGCGTACAGGATTCCTCCTACGAGCAGTACTTC
CASSVQDSSYEQYF
>NA|TRBJ2-2|TRBD2|TRBV27
TGTGCCAGCAGTTCCCCGACTAGCGGGGGGAACACCGGGGAGCTGTTTTTT
CASSSPTSGGNTGELFF